This note documents a single TCR beta chain sequence. Sequencing was performed with immunoSEQ multiplex PCR; in TCRdb, only in-frame clones are kept and a portion is missing. The sample gives over 150,000 clones, over 95% of which show up once; 1% is in the top ten. The data originate from a study of control samples from healthy donors and cancer patients. The CDR3 sequence is 14 residues long. The germline V and J ends were trimmed by 0 bases and 14 bases, with 22 bases remaining between them. CDR1 is GTSNPN and CDR2 is SVGIG in the germline V gene (reference sequence). This sequence joins TRBV30 and TRBJ1-2; D ambiguous. The specimen sequenced was blood. This sequence originates from a woman in her twenties or thirties in good health. Here the CDR3 reads CAWSVRKVPIGSTF. The CDR3 DNA reads as TGTGCCTGGAGTGTACGGAAGGTACCTATTGGCTCTACCTTC. Based on the CDR3 plus reference TRBV30 and TRBJ1-2, the full variable domain is SQTIHQWPATLVQPVGSPLSLECTVEGTSNPNLYWYRQAAGRGLQLLFYSVGIGQISSEVPQNLSASRPQDRQFILSSKKLLLSDSGFYLCAWSVRKVPIGSTFGSGTRLTVV.